This T cell receptor beta chain was recorded in a study of blood T cell repertoires in COVID-19. Only in-frame clones appear in the TCRdb table, and some are missing; sequencing was by immunoSEQ multiplex PCR. In the table there are under 250,000 clones, around 81% of which are singletons. The CDR3 is 13 residues long. Germline lookup yields CDR1 LNHDA and CDR2 SQIVND (reference sequence). Trimming left V 7 bases short and J 8 bases short, with 14 bases between. The source is a young man who had recovered from COVID-19. The sample taken for sequencing was peripheral blood. V and J are TRBV19 and TRBJ1-4; a weak D match, TRBD1 (6 bases). CDR3 protein: CASKRGLEEKLFF. The CDR3 DNA is TGTGCCAGTAAAAGGGGGTTGGAGGAAAAACTGTTTTTT.